These T cell receptor beta chains were read from a single sample in a study of human T cells and chemical hapten exposure. TCRdb re-analysed the RACE reads in MiXCR, keeping a single row per CDR3 protein. The sample consists of under 110,000 distinct CDR3 sequences, approximately 12% of them appearing once. The source material was whole blood, sampled in connection with sensitization to the hapten diphenylcyclopropenone (DPC). The receptor set was obtained from a woman in her 50s with alopecia areata. Some clones in this sample may be carry-over from other donors' samples. Both conserved end residues are part of each CDR3. The D gene is left open where the match is weak. Expanded clones get a size class; other rows say once, few or many, or leave the size out.

v_call: TRBV9; j_call: TRBJ2-3; d_call: NA; clone_size: NA; cdr3_aa: CASTRDTDTQYF; cdr3_nt: TGTGCCAGCACCAGAGACACAGATACGCAGTATTTT
v_call: TRBV6-1; j_call: TRBJ2-7; d_call: NA; clone_size: many; cdr3_aa: CASSADRYNEQYF; cdr3_nt: TGTGCCAGCAGTGCCGACAGGTACAACGAGCAGTACTTC
v_call: TRBV28; j_call: TRBJ1-1; d_call: NA; clone_size: few; cdr3_aa: CASTKTPPEAFF; cdr3_nt: TGTGCCAGCACCAAAACCCCTCCCGAAGCTTTCTTT
v_call: TRBV4-2; j_call: TRBJ2-3; d_call: TRBD2; clone_size: NA; cdr3_aa: CASSHGSGGATDTQYF; cdr3_nt: TGTGCCAGCAGCCATGGAAGCGGGGGGGCCACAGATACGCAGTATTTT
v_call: TRBV4-3; j_call: TRBJ1-3; d_call: NA; clone_size: NA; cdr3_aa: CASSQHRDSGNTIYF; cdr3_nt: TGCGCCAGCAGCCAACACCGGGACTCTGGAAACACCATATATTTT
v_call: TRBV18; j_call: TRBJ1-5; d_call: NA; clone_size: few; cdr3_aa: CASSKQANNQPQHF; cdr3_nt: TGTGCCAGCTCTAAACAGGCGAACAATCAGCCCCAGCATTTT
v_call: TRBV29-1; j_call: TRBJ2-1; d_call: NA; clone_size: NA; cdr3_aa: CSVEYGLGYLEQFF; cdr3_nt: TGCAGCGTTGAATATGGGCTAGGTTACCTTGAGCAGTTCTTC
v_call: TRBV24-1; j_call: TRBJ2-2; d_call: NA; clone_size: NA; cdr3_aa: CATSVGEMTGELFF; cdr3_nt: TGTGCCACCAGTGTCGGCGAGATGACCGGGGAGCTGTTTTTT
v_call: TRBV29-1; j_call: TRBJ2-5; d_call: NA; clone_size: NA; cdr3_aa: CSVEDLPGSQETQYF; cdr3_nt: TGCAGCGTTGAAGATCTTCCGGGCAGCCAAGAGACCCAGTACTTC
v_call: TRBV7-9; j_call: TRBJ2-1; d_call: TRBD2; clone_size: few; cdr3_aa: CASSLVSGSSTEQFF; cdr3_nt: TGTGCCAGCAGCTTGGTGAGCGGGAGTAGTACTGAGCAGTTCTTC
v_call: TRBV28; j_call: TRBJ1-1; d_call: NA; clone_size: few; cdr3_aa: CASSLIRGGTEAFF; cdr3_nt: TGTGCCAGCAGTTTAATCCGGGGTGGCACTGAAGCTTTCTTT
v_call: TRBV7-6; j_call: TRBJ2-2; d_call: TRBD1; clone_size: few; cdr3_aa: CASSPTGGGDGELFF; cdr3_nt: TGTGCCAGCAGCCCGACAGGGGGAGGAGACGGGGAGCTGTTTTTT
v_call: TRBV7-8; j_call: TRBJ2-3; d_call: NA; clone_size: few; cdr3_aa: CASSPTGDTQYF; cdr3_nt: TGTGCCAGCAGCCCAACAGGAGATACGCAGTATTTT
v_call: TRBV10-3; j_call: TRBJ2-1; d_call: TRBD2; clone_size: NA; cdr3_aa: CAISLAGAYNEQFF; cdr3_nt: TGTGCCATCAGTCTAGCGGGAGCGTACAATGAGCAGTTCTTC
v_call: TRBV6-6; j_call: TRBJ1-1; d_call: NA; clone_size: few; cdr3_aa: CASSPLTTRGTEAFF; cdr3_nt: TGTGCCAGCAGTCCACTAACTACCCGAGGAACTGAAGCTTTCTTT
v_call: TRBV2; j_call: TRBJ2-2; d_call: NA; clone_size: few; cdr3_aa: CASSESGRELANTGELFF; cdr3_nt: TGTGCCAGCAGTGAGAGTGGGCGGGAACTAGCGAACACCGGGGAGCTGTTTTTT
v_call: TRBV19; j_call: TRBJ2-1; d_call: NA; clone_size: NA; cdr3_aa: CASSRDRSSYNEQFF; cdr3_nt: TGTGCCAGTAGTAGGGACCGGAGCTCCTACAATGAGCAGTTCTTC
v_call: TRBV11-2; j_call: TRBJ2-1; d_call: NA; clone_size: NA; cdr3_aa: CASSPQSNSYNEQFF; cdr3_nt: TGTGCCAGCAGCCCGCAATCTAACTCCTACAATGAGCAGTTCTTC
v_call: TRBV6-6; j_call: TRBJ1-2; d_call: TRBD1; clone_size: many; cdr3_aa: CASRFQGQGGYGYTF; cdr3_nt: TGTGCCAGCAGATTCCAGGGACAGGGCGGCTATGGCTACACCTTC
v_call: TRBV12-3/TRBV12-4; j_call: TRBJ2-5; d_call: TRBD2; clone_size: many; cdr3_aa: CASSPPPSGVKTQYF; cdr3_nt: TGTGCCAGCAGCCCTCCGCCTAGCGGGGTAAAGACCCAGTACTTC
v_call: TRBV7-2; j_call: TRBJ2-3; d_call: TRBD2; clone_size: NA; cdr3_aa: CASSLASGTDTQYF; cdr3_nt: TGTGCCAGCAGCTTAGCTAGCGGGACAGATACGCAGTATTTT
v_call: TRBV6-5; j_call: TRBJ2-2; d_call: TRBD1; clone_size: NA; cdr3_aa: CASSRPQGVAGELFF; cdr3_nt: TGTGCCAGCAGCCGCCCCCAGGGGGTAGCCGGGGAGCTGTTTTTT
v_call: TRBV6-4; j_call: TRBJ1-5; d_call: NA; clone_size: NA; cdr3_aa: CASSAELNQPQHF; cdr3_nt: TGTGCCAGCAGTGCGGAACTCAATCAGCCCCAGCATTTT
v_call: TRBV6-4; j_call: TRBJ2-2; d_call: NA; clone_size: many; cdr3_aa: CASSPRIAAPGELFF; cdr3_nt: TGTGCCAGCAGTCCTAGGATTGCGGCCCCCGGGGAGCTGTTTTTT
v_call: TRBV20-1; j_call: TRBJ1-2; d_call: NA; clone_size: many; cdr3_aa: CSARDIGANGYTF; cdr3_nt: TGCAGTGCTAGAGATATAGGGGCCAATGGCTACACCTTC
v_call: TRBV12-3/TRBV12-4; j_call: TRBJ2-1; d_call: TRBD2; clone_size: many; cdr3_aa: CASTYRGAGAYNEQFF; cdr3_nt: TGTGCCAGCACCTATAGGGGAGCGGGAGCATACAATGAGCAGTTCTTC
v_call: TRBV3-1; j_call: TRBJ1-2; d_call: TRBD1; clone_size: NA; cdr3_aa: CASSQGTGYGYTF; cdr3_nt: TGTGCCAGCAGCCAAGGGACAGGATATGGCTACACCTTC
v_call: TRBV7-2; j_call: TRBJ2-5; d_call: TRBD1; clone_size: few; cdr3_aa: CASSWGGQGSLETQYF; cdr3_nt: TGTGCCAGCAGCTGGGGCGGACAGGGTAGTTTGGAGACCCAGTACTTC
v_call: TRBV5-1; j_call: TRBJ2-5; d_call: TRBD2; clone_size: few; cdr3_aa: CASSRTSGLQETQYF; cdr3_nt: TGCGCCAGCAGCCGGACTAGCGGGCTACAAGAGACCCAGTACTTC
v_call: TRBV7-2; j_call: TRBJ1-3; d_call: NA; clone_size: NA; cdr3_aa: CASSPPSAGNTIYF; cdr3_nt: TGTGCCAGCAGCCCCCCGAGTGCTGGAAACACCATATATTTT
v_call: TRBV28; j_call: TRBJ1-4; d_call: NA; clone_size: many; cdr3_aa: CASSPDSQANEKLFF; cdr3_nt: TGTGCCAGCAGTCCTGACAGTCAAGCTAATGAAAAACTGTTTTTT
v_call: TRBV18; j_call: TRBJ2-7; d_call: NA; clone_size: few; cdr3_aa: CASSPPRDASYEQYF; cdr3_nt: TGTGCCAGCTCACCACCGCGGGACGCCTCCTACGAGCAGTACTTC
v_call: TRBV7-8; j_call: TRBJ1-6; d_call: NA; clone_size: few; cdr3_aa: CASSLVGVDSNSPLHF; cdr3_nt: TGTGCCAGCAGCTTAGTTGGTGTTGACAGTAATTCACCCCTCCACTTT
v_call: TRBV4-3; j_call: TRBJ2-7; d_call: TRBD2; clone_size: NA; cdr3_aa: CASSQGPTGGLIYEQYF; cdr3_nt: TGCGCCAGCAGCCAAGGGCCCACGGGGGGGCTCATCTACGAGCAGTACTTC
v_call: TRBV4-1; j_call: TRBJ1-1; d_call: TRBD1; clone_size: NA; cdr3_aa: CASSQDPGGWGNTEAFF; cdr3_nt: TGCGCCAGCAGCCAAGATCCAGGGGGTTGGGGGAACACTGAAGCTTTCTTT
v_call: TRBV29-1; j_call: TRBJ1-2; d_call: NA; clone_size: many; cdr3_aa: CSVDRAGYGYTF; cdr3_nt: TGCAGCGTTGACAGGGCGGGGTATGGCTACACCTTC
v_call: TRBV18; j_call: TRBJ1-1; d_call: TRBD1; clone_size: once; cdr3_aa: CASYSTGGGTEAFF; cdr3_nt: TGTGCCAGCTACAGCACAGGGGGCGGCACTGAAGCTTTCTTT
v_call: TRBV29-1; j_call: TRBJ2-2; d_call: NA; clone_size: many; cdr3_aa: CSVSPDGELFF; cdr3_nt: TGCAGCGTTTCTCCCGATGGGGAGCTGTTTTTT
v_call: TRBV19; j_call: TRBJ2-1; d_call: TRBD2; clone_size: many; cdr3_aa: CASSIRGRDADEQFF; cdr3_nt: TGTGCCAGTAGTATAAGAGGGAGGGATGCGGATGAGCAGTTCTTC
v_call: TRBV18; j_call: TRBJ2-5; d_call: TRBD1; clone_size: many; cdr3_aa: CASSPLGQGIETQYF; cdr3_nt: TGTGCCAGCTCACCCCTGGGACAGGGGATTGAGACCCAGTACTTC
v_call: TRBV18; j_call: TRBJ2-7; d_call: NA; clone_size: few; cdr3_aa: CASSSTVTYEQYF; cdr3_nt: TGTGCCAGCTCATCTACAGTAACCTACGAGCAGTACTTC
v_call: TRBV28; j_call: TRBJ2-7; d_call: NA; clone_size: NA; cdr3_aa: CASTGRGYEQYF; cdr3_nt: TGTGCCAGCACGGGCAGGGGCTACGAGCAGTACTTC
v_call: TRBV7-6; j_call: TRBJ2-7; d_call: NA; clone_size: NA; cdr3_aa: CASSLEARNEQYF; cdr3_nt: TGTGCCAGCAGCTTAGAAGCCCGAAACGAGCAGTACTTC
v_call: TRBV6-5; j_call: TRBJ2-5; d_call: NA; clone_size: NA; cdr3_aa: CASSRGYQETQYF; cdr3_nt: TGTGCCAGCAGTCGGGGGTACCAAGAGACCCAGTACTTC
v_call: TRBV28; j_call: TRBJ2-1; d_call: NA; clone_size: many; cdr3_aa: CASSTNSYNEQFF; cdr3_nt: TGTGCCAGCAGTACTAACTCCTACAATGAGCAGTTCTTC
v_call: TRBV9; j_call: TRBJ2-3; d_call: TRBD2; clone_size: few; cdr3_aa: CASSVVGSGKNTQYF; cdr3_nt: TGTGCCAGCAGCGTAGTGGGTAGCGGGAAGAATACGCAGTATTTT
v_call: TRBV28; j_call: TRBJ1-1; d_call: NA; clone_size: NA; cdr3_aa: CASSPGGDTEAFF; cdr3_nt: TGTGCCAGCAGCCCCGGGGGCGACACTGAAGCTTTCTTT
v_call: TRBV7-6; j_call: TRBJ1-2; d_call: NA; clone_size: few; cdr3_aa: CASSLEADYGYTF; cdr3_nt: TGTGCCAGCAGCTTAGAAGCAGACTATGGCTACACCTTC
v_call: TRBV6-5; j_call: TRBJ1-1; d_call: NA; clone_size: NA; cdr3_aa: CASSPKDRHTEAFF; cdr3_nt: TGTGCCAGCAGCCCAAAGGACAGACACACTGAAGCTTTCTTT
v_call: TRBV7-2; j_call: TRBJ2-1; d_call: NA; clone_size: NA; cdr3_aa: CASSLFNEEFF; cdr3_nt: TGTGCCAGCAGCTTATTTAATGAGGAGTTCTTC
v_call: TRBV5-4; j_call: TRBJ2-2; d_call: TRBD2; clone_size: many; cdr3_aa: CASSPRGTSGGLDTGELFF; cdr3_nt: TGTGCCAGCAGCCCTCGAGGGACTAGCGGGGGCCTCGACACCGGGGAGCTGTTTTTT